This TCR beta chain was recovered during a study of breast tumors, draining lymph nodes, adjacent tissues. Study-wide results and caveats: Data only fit, rather than demonstrated, lymph node origin of most tumor T cells.

Samples came from axillary lymph nodes draining the breast cancer. For this clonotype: Its antigen remains unidentified.

Each CDR3 protein is one row after TCRdb ran MiXCR on the multiplex PCR reads. The table shows 290,000 or so distinct CDR3 sequences, with under 35% occurring only once. V was pared by 9 bases and J by 7 bases, with 22 bases between. CDR3 size: 15 residues. The germline V gene encodes CDR1 ENHRY and CDR2 SYGVKD. The specimen was axillary lymph node tissue. This TCR was recovered from a female donor with breast cancer. Some clones in this sample may be carry-over from other donors' samples. The rearrangement uses TRBV10-3 and TRBJ1-5; weak D call: TRBD1 (6 bases). The DNA for the CDR3 is TGTGCCATTGCCAACCGAATGGGGGCGAGGCAGCCCCAGCATTTT. The encoded protein is CAIANRMGARQPQHF.